This TCR beta chain is drawn from a study of identical twins. Study-wide findings and caveats: Zero-insertion analyses might be partly confounded by invariant T cells like MAIT and iNKT. Out-of-frame alpha sequences common to twins were enriched for low generation probability.

CDR1 is SQVTM and CDR2 is ANQGSEA in the germline V gene. Trimming at V came to 4 bases and at J to 0 bases, leaving 3 bases not matched to a gene. The CDR3 loop spans 15 amino acids. This clonotype was counted between two and nine times. Its antigen is unidentified. The cDNA had a unique molecular identifier and a template-switch universal primer site. MiXCR, run by TCRdb on the 5' RACE reads, gives a single entry per CDR3 protein. The sample includes around 1.7 million distinct CDR3 sequences, around 29% seen only once; the top ten take about 0.3%. What was sequenced was cord blood. The V gene is TRBV29-1, the J gene TRBJ2-6; 7 nucleotides agree with TRBD1. This sequence was found in a newborn girl in good health. The CDR3 nucleotides are TGCAGCGTTGGGACAGGTGTCTCTGGGGCCAACGTCCTGACTTTC. It specifies CSVGTGVSGANVLTF.